Only a few counts were recorded for the clone carrying this T cell receptor (beta chain). This record comes from a study of T-cell reconstitution after alpha-beta-depleted transplantation in children. The length of the CDR3 is 14 residues. With 4 bases clipped from V and 4 bases from J, the junction kept 5 bases outside the gene matches. Germline values: CDR1 SGHTA, CDR2 FQGNSA. Unique molecular identifiers were incorporated into the prepared TCRbeta library. One entry per CDR3 protein results from TCRdb running MiXCR on the PCR reads. This sample yields around 400,000 distinct CDR3 sequences, of which around 21% are seen a single time; 3.8% belongs to the top ten.

Here the sequenced sample was PBMCs from the stem cell graft donor, taken from the stem cell graft. The chain is built from TRBV7-2 and TRBJ1-2; 8 nucleotides agree with TRBD1. The receptor was derived from a human donor who donated a stem cell graft to a child with acute myeloid leukemia. CDR3 sequence (DNA): TGTGCCAGCAGCTCGACAGGGGTGGGCTATGGCTACACCTTC. This codes for CASSSTGVGYGYTF.